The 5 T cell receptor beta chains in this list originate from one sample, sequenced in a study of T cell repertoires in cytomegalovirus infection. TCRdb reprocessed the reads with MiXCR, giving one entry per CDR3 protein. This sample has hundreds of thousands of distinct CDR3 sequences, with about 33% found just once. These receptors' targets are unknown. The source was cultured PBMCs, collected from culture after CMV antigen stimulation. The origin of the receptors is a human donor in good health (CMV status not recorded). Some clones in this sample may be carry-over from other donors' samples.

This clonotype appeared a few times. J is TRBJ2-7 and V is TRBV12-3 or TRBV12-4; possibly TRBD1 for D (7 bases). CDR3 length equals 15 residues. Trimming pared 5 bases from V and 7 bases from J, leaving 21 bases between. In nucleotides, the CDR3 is TGTGCCAGCAGTGACGCAAGACAGGGACTTGGGGAGCAGTACTTC. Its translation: CASSDARQGLGEQYF.

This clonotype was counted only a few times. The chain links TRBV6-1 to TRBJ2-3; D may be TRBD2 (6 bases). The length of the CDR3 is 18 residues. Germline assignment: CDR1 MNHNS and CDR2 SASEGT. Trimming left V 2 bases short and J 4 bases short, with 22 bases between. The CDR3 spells CASSETLRGAAVADTQYF. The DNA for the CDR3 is TGTGCCAGCAGTGAAACCCTCCGCGGGGCGGCCGTTGCAGATACGCAGTATTTT.

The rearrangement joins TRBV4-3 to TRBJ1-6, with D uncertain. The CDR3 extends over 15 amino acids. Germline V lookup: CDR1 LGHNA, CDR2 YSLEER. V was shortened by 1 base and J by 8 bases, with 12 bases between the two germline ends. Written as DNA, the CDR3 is TGCGCCAGCAGCCAAGTCGCGACACCATATTCACCCCTCCACTTT. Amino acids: CASSQVATPYSPLHF.

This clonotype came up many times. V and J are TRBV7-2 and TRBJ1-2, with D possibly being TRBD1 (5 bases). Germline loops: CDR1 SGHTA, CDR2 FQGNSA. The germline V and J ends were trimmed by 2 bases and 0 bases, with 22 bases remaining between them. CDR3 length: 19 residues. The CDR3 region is CASSLIPSSRDGANYGYTF. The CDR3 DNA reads TGTGCCAGCAGCTTAATCCCCTCGTCGCGGGACGGAGCTAACTATGGCTACACCTTC.

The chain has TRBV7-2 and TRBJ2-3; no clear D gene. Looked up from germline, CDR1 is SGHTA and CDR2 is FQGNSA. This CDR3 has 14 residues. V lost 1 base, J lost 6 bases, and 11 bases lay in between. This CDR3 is CASSLDTTEDTQYF. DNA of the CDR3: TGTGCCAGCAGCTTAGATACTACTGAGGATACGCAGTATTTT.